Listed here are 9 T cell receptor beta chains from one sample, sequenced in a study of blood T cells in healthy people across ages. A second PCR of roughly 7 to 11 cycles used a sample-barcoded 5' primer and a J-beta primer mix. One entry per CDR3 protein, called by TCRdb with MiXCR from the 5' RACE reads. Found here are approximately 800,000 distinct CDR3 sequences, about 53% of them singletons; the top ten hold around 40%. The source material was blood. The receptor source for this set is an elderly man in good health.

The rearrangement uses TRBV5-1 and TRBJ1-2, with a weak D call TRBD1 (5 bases). Deletions cut 0 bases from V and 7 bases from J, with 13 bases between. The CDR3 extends over 14 amino acids. Germline-derived CDR1 and CDR2 are SGHRS and YFSETQ. CDR3: CASSLVGLGLGYTF. CDR3 nucleotides: TGCGCCAGCAGCTTGGTCGGCCTGGGGCTTGGCTACACCTTC.

This clonotype has only a few counts. The chain employs TRBV25-1 and TRBJ2-6; perhaps TRBD2 as D (5 bases). V lost 5 bases and J 2 bases, leaving 10 bases between the germline ends. This CDR3 contains 15 residues. CDR1 is MGHDK and CDR2 is SYGVNS in the germline V gene. The CDR3 nucleotides read TGTGCCAGCAGTCCCGCGGGTACTGGGGCCAACGTCCTGACTTTC. Protein: CASSPAGTGANVLTF.

The chain carries TRBV24-1 and TRBJ2-7, with D perhaps being TRBD1 or TRBD2 (5 bases each). CDR3 size: 14 residues. The V end lost 3 bases, the J end lost 3 bases, and 11 bases lay between the germline ends. Germline CDR1 KGHDR, CDR2 SFDVKD. The CDR3 bases are TGTGCCACCAGTGATCCGGGACGGGACTACGAGCAGTACTTC. Amino acids: CATSDPGRDYEQYF.

The chain carries TRBV11-2 and TRBJ1-3, with no clear D. Germline loops: CDR1 SGHAT, CDR2 FQNNGV. The CDR3 length is 17 residues. With 0 bases removed from V and 3 bases from J, the gap between germline ends came to 15 bases. Written as DNA, the CDR3 is TGTGCCAGCAGCTTAGAGCCCGAGGTGGGCCTTGGAAACACCATATATTTT. Translation: CASSLEPEVGLGNTIYF.

The chain has TRBV9 and TRBJ2-1; 10 bases agree with TRBD2. The CDR3 contains 16 residues. The V and J ends lost 5 bases and 10 bases, in that order; junction bases with no gene match: 15. The V gene's germline CDR1 is SGDLS and CDR2 YYNGEE. DNA for the CDR3: TGTGCCAGCAGGGCCGGACTAGCGGCCCAGTTCGAAGAGCAGTTCTTC. This gives the protein CASRAGLAAQFEEQFF.

This clonotype has a single count. This rearrangement joins TRBV2 to TRBJ2-2, with 8 bases aligning to TRBD2. CDR1 and CDR2 from the germline V gene are SNHLY and FYNNEI. The CDR3 spans 13 residues. The V segment lost 9 bases and the J segment 6 bases; nucleotides outside the gene matches: 6. CDR3 coding DNA: TGTGCCAGTGGACTAGCCTTGGCCGGGGAGCTGTTTTTT. It specifies CASGLALAGELFF. Based on the CDR3 plus reference TRBV2 and TRBJ2-2, the full variable domain is EPEVTQTPSHQVTQMGQEVILRCVPISNHLYFYWYRQILGQKVEFLVSFYNNEISEKSEIFDDQFSVERPDGSNFTLKIRSTKLEDSAMYFCASGLALAGELFFGEGSRLTVL.

The chain uses TRBV20-1 and TRBJ1-1; D gene uncertain. The germline gives CDR1 DFQATT, CDR2 SNEGSKA (reference sequence). Between the trimmed V and J ends, which lost 3 bases and 7 bases, there was a span of 9 bases. The CDR3 is made up of 11 amino acids. CDR3 in DNA: TGCAGTGCTAGGGGCGGTCTTGAAGCTTTCTTT. Translation: CSARGGLEAFF.

The chain uses TRBV6-6 and TRBJ2-7; D call uncertain. V was clipped by 3 bases and J by 7 bases, with 25 bases between them. This CDR3 contains 17 residues. CDR1 and CDR2 (germline): MNHNY, SVGAGI (reference sequence). The CDR3 nucleotides read TGTGCCAGCAGTTATGGCATGAGTGACTTCTCCGGCGATGAGCAGTACTTC. Translating it yields CASSYGMSDFSGDEQYF.

The chain couples TRBV14 to TRBJ2-1; D is unresolved. Germline assignment: CDR1 SGHDN and CDR2 FVKESK. The CDR3 length is 14 residues. V shed 1 base and J shed 15 bases, with 19 bases lying between them. For the CDR3, the DNA is TGTGCCAGCAGCCAAGGAGCGAATGGGTGGACCCGGTTCTTC. It encodes CASSQGANGWTRFF.